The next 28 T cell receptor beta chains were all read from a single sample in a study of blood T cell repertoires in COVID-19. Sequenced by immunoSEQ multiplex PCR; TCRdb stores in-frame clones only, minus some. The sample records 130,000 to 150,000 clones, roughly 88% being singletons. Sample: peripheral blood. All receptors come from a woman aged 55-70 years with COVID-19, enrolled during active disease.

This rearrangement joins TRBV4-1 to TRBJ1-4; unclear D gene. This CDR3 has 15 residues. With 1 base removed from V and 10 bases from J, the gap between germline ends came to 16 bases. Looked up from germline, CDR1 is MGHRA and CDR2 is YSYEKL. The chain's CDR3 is CASSQAAGLEGKLFF. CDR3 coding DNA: TGCGCCAGCAGCCAAGCCGCCGGGCTGGAGGGAAAACTGTTTTTT.

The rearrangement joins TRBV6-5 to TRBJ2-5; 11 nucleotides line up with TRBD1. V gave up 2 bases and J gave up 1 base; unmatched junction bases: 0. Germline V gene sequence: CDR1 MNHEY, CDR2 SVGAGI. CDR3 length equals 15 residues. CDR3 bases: TGTGCCAGCAGTTACGGGACAGGGGGCCAAGAGACCCAGTACTTC. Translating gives CASSYGTGGQETQYF.

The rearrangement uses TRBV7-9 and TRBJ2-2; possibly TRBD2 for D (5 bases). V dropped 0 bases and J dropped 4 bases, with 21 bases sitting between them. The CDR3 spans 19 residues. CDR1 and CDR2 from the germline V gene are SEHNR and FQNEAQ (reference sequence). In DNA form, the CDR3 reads TGTGCCAGCAGCTTAGCAGGACTGAAACTACCGCCGCCCACCGGGGAGCTGTTTTTT. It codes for CASSLAGLKLPPPTGELFF.

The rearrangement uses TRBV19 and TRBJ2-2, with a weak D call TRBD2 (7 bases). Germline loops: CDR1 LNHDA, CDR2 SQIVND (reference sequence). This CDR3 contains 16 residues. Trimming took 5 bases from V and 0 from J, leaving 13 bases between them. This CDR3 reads CASSSSGGPNTGELFF. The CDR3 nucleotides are TGTGCCAGTAGTTCCTCCGGGGGGCCGAACACCGGGGAGCTGTTTTTT. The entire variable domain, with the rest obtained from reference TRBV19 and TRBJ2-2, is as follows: DGGITQSPKYLFRKEGQNVTLSCEQNLNHDAMYWYRQDPGQGLRLIYYSQIVNDFQKGDIAEGYSVSREKKESFPLTVTSAQKNPTAFYLCASSSSGGPNTGELFFGEGSRLTVL.

CDR3 region: CASSAGMLNEQFF. The CDR3, as DNA: TGCGCCAGCAGCGCCGGGATGTTGAATGAGCAGTTCTTC. The chain carries TRBV5-1 and TRBJ2-1, with a tentative D call TRBD2 (5 bases). CDR1 and CDR2 from the germline V gene are SGHRS and YFSETQ. The CDR3 is 13 amino acids. Trimming shortened V by 4 bases and J by 7 bases, and 12 bases separated the two germline ends.

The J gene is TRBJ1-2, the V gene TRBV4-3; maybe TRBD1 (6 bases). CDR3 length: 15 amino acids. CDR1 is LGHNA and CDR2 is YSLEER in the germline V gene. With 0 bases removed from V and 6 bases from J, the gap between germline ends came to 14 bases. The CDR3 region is CASSQEYTGKDGYTF. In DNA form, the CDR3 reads TGCGCCAGCAGCCAAGAGTACACAGGGAAGGATGGCTACACCTTC.

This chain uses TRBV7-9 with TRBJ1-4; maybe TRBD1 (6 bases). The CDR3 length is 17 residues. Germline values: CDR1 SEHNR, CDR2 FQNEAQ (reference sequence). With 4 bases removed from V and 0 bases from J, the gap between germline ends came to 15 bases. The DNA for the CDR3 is TGTGCCAGCAGCTGGGGTTGGCAGGGGTCAACTAATGAAAAACTGTTTTTT. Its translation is CASSWGWQGSTNEKLFF.

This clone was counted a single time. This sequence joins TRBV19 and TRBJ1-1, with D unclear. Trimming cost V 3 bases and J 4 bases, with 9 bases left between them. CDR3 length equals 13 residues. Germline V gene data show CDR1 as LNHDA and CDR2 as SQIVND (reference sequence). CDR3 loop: CASSINPSTEAFF. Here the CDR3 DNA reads TGTGCCAGTAGTATTAATCCGAGCACTGAAGCTTTCTTT.

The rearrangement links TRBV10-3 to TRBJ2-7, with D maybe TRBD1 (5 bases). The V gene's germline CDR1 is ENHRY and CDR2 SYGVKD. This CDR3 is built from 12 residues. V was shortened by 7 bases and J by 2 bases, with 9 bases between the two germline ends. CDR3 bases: TGTGCCATCATGCAGGGCCCCTACGAGCAGTACTTC. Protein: CAIMQGPYEQYF.

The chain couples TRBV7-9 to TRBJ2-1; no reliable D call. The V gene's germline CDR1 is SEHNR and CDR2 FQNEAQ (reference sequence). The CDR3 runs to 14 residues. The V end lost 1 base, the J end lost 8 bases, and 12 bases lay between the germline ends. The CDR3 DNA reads TGTGCCAGCAGCTTAGTGCGTATACCGGATGAGCAGTTCTTC. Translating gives CASSLVRIPDEQFF.

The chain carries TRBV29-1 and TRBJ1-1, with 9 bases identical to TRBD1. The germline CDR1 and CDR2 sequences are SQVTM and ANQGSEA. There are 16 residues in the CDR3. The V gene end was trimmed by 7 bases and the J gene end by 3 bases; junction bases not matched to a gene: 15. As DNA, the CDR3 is TGCAGCGCCTCCAGACAGGGGGGACATGAGGACACTGAAGCTTTCTTT. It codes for CSASRQGGHEDTEAFF.

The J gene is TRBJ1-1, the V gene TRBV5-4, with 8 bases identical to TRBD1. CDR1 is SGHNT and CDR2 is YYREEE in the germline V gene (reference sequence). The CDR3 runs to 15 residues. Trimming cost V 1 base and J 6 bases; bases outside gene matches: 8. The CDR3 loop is CASSLPSGGGSEAFF. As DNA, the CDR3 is TGTGCCAGCAGCTTGCCTTCAGGGGGCGGGTCTGAAGCTTTCTTT.

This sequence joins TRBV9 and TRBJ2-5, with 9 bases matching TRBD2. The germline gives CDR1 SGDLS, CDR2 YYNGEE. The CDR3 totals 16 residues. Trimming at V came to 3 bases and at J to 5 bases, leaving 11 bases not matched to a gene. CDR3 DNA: TGTGCCAGCAGCGGAGGGGCGCTAGCGGGGAGGGAGACCCAGTACTTC. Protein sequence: CASSGGALAGRETQYF.

CDR3 sequence: CASSQVRDTQYF. The CDR3 DNA sequence: TGTGCCAGCAGCCAAGTGAGAGATACGCAGTATTTT. The gene calls are TRBV3-1 (or the pseudogene TRBV3-2) and TRBJ2-3; D call uncertain. The germline V and J ends were trimmed by 1 base and 5 bases, with 4 bases remaining between them. The germline gives CDR1 LGHDT, CDR2 YNNKEL (reference sequence). The CDR3 is 12 residues long.

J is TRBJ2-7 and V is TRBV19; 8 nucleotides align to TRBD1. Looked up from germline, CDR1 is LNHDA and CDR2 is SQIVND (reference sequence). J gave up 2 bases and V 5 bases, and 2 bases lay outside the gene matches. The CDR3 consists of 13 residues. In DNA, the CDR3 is TGTGCCAGTAGTCTACAGGGGGCCTACGAGCAGTACTTC. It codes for CASSLQGAYEQYF.

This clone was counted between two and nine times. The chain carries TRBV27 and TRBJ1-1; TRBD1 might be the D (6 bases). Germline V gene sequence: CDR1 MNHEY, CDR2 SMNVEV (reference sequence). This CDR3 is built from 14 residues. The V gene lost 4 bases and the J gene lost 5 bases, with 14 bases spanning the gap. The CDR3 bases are TGTGCCAGCAGTTGGCAGGGGCTAGGGACTGAAGCTTTCTTT. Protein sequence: CASSWQGLGTEAFF.

CDR3 protein: CASSIIFSGGEKLFF. The CDR3 bases are TGTGCCAGTAGTATCATCTTTTCCGGCGGTGAAAAACTGTTTTTT. The rearrangement links TRBV19 to TRBJ1-4; D not certain. Germline values: CDR1 LNHDA, CDR2 SQIVND (reference sequence). Trimming pared 3 bases from V and 7 bases from J, leaving 15 bases between. The CDR3 loop spans 15 amino acids. Supplemented by reference TRBV19 and TRBJ1-4, the full variable domain reads DGGITQSPKYLFRKEGQNVTLSCEQNLNHDAMYWYRQDPGQGLRLIYYSQIVNDFQKGDIAEGYSVSREKKESFPLTVTSAQKNPTAFYLCASSIIFSGGEKLFFGSGTQLSVL.

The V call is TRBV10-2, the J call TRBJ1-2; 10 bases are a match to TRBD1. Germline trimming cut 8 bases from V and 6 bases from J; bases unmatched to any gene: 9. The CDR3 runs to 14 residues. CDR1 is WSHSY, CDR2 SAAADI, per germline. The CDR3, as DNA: TGCGCCAGCCTCAGGGACAGGGGCCATGATGGCTACACCTTC. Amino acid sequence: CASLRDRGHDGYTF.

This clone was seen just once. The CDR3 is CASSPVPGQVNTEAFF. As DNA, the CDR3 is TGTGCCAGCTCACCAGTCCCGGGACAAGTGAACACTGAAGCTTTCTTT. The V call is TRBV18, the J call TRBJ1-1; TRBD1 might be the D (6 bases). This CDR3 has 16 amino acids. Deletions cut 2 bases from V and 0 bases from J, with 13 bases between. Germline values: CDR1 KGHSH, CDR2 LQKENI.

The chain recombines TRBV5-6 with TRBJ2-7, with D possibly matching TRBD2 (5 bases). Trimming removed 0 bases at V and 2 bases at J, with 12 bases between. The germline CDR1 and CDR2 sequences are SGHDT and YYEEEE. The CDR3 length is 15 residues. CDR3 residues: CASSLGLAATYEQYF. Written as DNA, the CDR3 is TGTGCCAGCAGCTTGGGGCTAGCCGCTACCTACGAGCAGTACTTC.

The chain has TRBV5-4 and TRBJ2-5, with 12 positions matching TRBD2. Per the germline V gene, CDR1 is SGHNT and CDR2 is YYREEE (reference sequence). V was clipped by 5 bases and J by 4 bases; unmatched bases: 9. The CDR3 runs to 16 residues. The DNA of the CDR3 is TGTGCCAGCAGGGGGCCTCCGACTAGCGGGGGAGAGACCCAGTACTTC. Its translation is CASRGPPTSGGETQYF.

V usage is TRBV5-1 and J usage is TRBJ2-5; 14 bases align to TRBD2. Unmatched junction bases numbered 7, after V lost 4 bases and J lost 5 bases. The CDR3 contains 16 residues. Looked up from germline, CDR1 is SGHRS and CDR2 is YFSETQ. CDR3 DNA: TGCGCCAGCAGCCTAGGGACTAGCGGGGGAGGGGAGACCCAGTACTTC. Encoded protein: CASSLGTSGGGETQYF.

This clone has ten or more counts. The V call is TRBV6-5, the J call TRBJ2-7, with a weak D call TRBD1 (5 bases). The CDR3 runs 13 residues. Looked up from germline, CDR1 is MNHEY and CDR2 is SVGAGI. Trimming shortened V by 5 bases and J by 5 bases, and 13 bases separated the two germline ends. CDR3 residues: CASSPGNKNEQYF. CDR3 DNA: TGTGCCAGCAGTCCAGGGAACAAAAACGAGCAGTACTTC.

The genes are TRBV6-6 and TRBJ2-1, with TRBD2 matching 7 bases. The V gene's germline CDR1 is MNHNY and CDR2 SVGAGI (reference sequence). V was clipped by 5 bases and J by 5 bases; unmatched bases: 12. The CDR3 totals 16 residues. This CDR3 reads CASSPFGLAANNEQFF. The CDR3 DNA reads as TGTGCCAGCAGTCCCTTCGGGCTAGCGGCGAACAATGAGCAGTTCTTC.

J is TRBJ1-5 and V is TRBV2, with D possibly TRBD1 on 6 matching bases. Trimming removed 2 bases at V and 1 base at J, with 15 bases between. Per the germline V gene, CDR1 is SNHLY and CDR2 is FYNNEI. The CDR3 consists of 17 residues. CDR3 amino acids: CASSERGGALSNQPQHF. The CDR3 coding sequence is TGTGCCAGCAGTGAAAGGGGGGGCGCGTTAAGCAATCAGCCCCAGCATTTT.

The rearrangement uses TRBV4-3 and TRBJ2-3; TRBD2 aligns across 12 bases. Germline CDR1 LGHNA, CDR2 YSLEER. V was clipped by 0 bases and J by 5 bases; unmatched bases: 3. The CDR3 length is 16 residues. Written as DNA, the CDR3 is TGCGCCAGCAGCCAAGATCGGGGACTAGCGGGAGATACGCAGTATTTT. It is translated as CASSQDRGLAGDTQYF.

The CDR3 DNA reads as TGTGCCAGCAGCTTAGACGGGGGGGTCTACGAGCAGTACTTC. Its translation is CASSLDGGVYEQYF. This rearrangement joins TRBV11-2 to TRBJ2-7; TRBD2 aligns across 8 bases. The ends lost 0 bases at V and 3 bases at J; junction bases unmatched: 1. Germline CDR1 reads SGHAT; CDR2 reads FQNNGV. The length of the CDR3 is 14 residues.

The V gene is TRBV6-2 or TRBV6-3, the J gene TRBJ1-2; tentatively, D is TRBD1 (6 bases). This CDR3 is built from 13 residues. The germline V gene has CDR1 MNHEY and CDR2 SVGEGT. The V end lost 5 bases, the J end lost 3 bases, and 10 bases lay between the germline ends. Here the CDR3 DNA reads TGTGCCAGCAGTACCGACAGGTACTATGGCTACACCTTC. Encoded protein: CASSTDRYYGYTF.